This T cell receptor (beta chain) is from a study of T cell responses to AZD1222 COVID-19 vaccine. Using immunoSEQ multiplex PCR, the repertoire was profiled, and TCRdb retains in-frame clones only, with some absent. In the table there are around 100,000 clones, about 92% of which are singletons. Material: peripheral blood, obtained on day 0 of AZD1222 vaccination. The clonotype was recovered from an adult in good health.

This chain's CDR3 is CASSVDTGNQPQHF. The CDR3 coding sequence is TGTGCCAGCAGCGTAGACACAGGCAATCAGCCCCAGCATTTT. The chain uses TRBV9 and TRBJ1-5; the D is unclear. The CDR3 loop spans 14 amino acids. Germline CDR1 is SGDLS and CDR2 is YYNGEE. V lost 0 bases and J 2 bases, leaving 6 bases between the germline ends.